The 27 T cell receptor beta chains in this list originate from one sample, sequenced in a study of OX40 agonist ivuxolimab in advanced cancers. TCRdb's table, derived via immunoSEQ multiplex PCR, lists solely in-frame clones and lacks some. Of about 83,000 clones in the sample, roughly 85% were seen once. This specimen consisted of CD4+ or CD8+ T cells sorted from blood, obtained in a trial of the OX40 agonist ivuxolimab. These receptors all come from an adult with an advanced solid tumor such as melanoma, head and neck, liver or kidney cancer.

The chain links TRBV7-1 to TRBJ1-1; D might be TRBD1 (6 bases). TRBV7-1 is an ORF; its function is uncertain. V was pared by 8 bases and J by 0 bases, with 13 bases between. This CDR3 region has 14 residues. CDR3 amino acids: CASGLGGLNTEAFF. Here the CDR3 DNA reads TGTGCCAGCGGACTAGGGGGGTTGAACACTGAAGCTTTCTTT.

V gene TRBV4-1 combines with J gene TRBJ1-5; D call uncertain. CDR1 MGHRA and CDR2 YSYEKL come from the germline V gene. Deletions cut 0 bases from V and 1 base from J, with 19 bases between. CDR3 length equals 19 residues. Here the CDR3 reads CASSQDSVAAVRSNQPQHF. The CDR3 DNA reads as TGCGCCAGCAGCCAAGACTCTGTGGCGGCAGTAAGAAGCAATCAGCCCCAGCATTTT.

The V gene is TRBV11-2, the J gene TRBJ2-5; D unclear. CDR1 SGHAT and CDR2 FQNNGV come from the germline V gene. V lost 4 bases and J lost 2, with 5 bases in between. This CDR3 region has 12 residues. The CDR3 is CASSSRQETQYF. Here the CDR3 DNA reads TGTGCCAGCAGCTCTCGGCAAGAGACCCAGTACTTC.

The genes are TRBV7-3 and TRBJ1-1; TRBD1 might be the D (5 bases). CDR3 length: 13 amino acids. Looked up from germline, CDR1 is SGHTA and CDR2 is FQGTGA. V was shortened by 5 bases and J by 1 base, with 8 bases between the two germline ends. The CDR3 DNA is TGTGCCAGCAGCCCGGGACCGAACACTGAAGCTTTCTTT. This codes for CASSPGPNTEAFF.

V is TRBV4-2 and J is TRBJ2-1; tentatively, D is TRBD2 (6 bases). The V and J ends lost 5 bases and 1 base respectively, with 9 bases between them. CDR1 LGHNA and CDR2 YNFKEQ come from the germline V gene. This CDR3 spans 14 amino acids. CDR3 sequence (DNA): TGTGCCAGCAGCAGGCGGGGTTCCTACAATGAGCAGTTCTTC. Translated, it gives CASSRRGSYNEQFF.

The chain couples TRBV6-9 to TRBJ1-6; 10 positions agree with TRBD1. The CDR3 has 15 amino acids. The germline CDR1 and CDR2 sequences are MNHGY and SVAAGI. Losses at the gene ends were 10 bases for V and 3 bases for J; bases not matched to a gene: 6. The CDR3 nucleotides are TGTGCCACCCGAAGGACAGGGGGCTATAATTCACCCCTCCACTTT. This sequence encodes CATRRTGGYNSPLHF.

This chain joins TRBV7-2 and TRBJ2-7; 10 bases line up with TRBD2. Looked up from germline, CDR1 is SGHTA and CDR2 is FQGNSA. The V and J ends lost 7 bases and 3 bases, in that order; junction bases with no gene match: 12. CDR3 length equals 16 residues. CDR3 sequence: CASTPRPGTSVYEQYF. The DNA for the CDR3 is TGTGCCAGCACCCCCAGGCCGGGGACTAGCGTCTACGAGCAGTACTTC.

This clone has just one count. The CDR3 loop reads CAWSKNRGRDGYTF. CDR3 in DNA: TGTGCCTGGAGCAAAAACAGGGGGAGGGATGGCTACACCTTC. The gene calls are TRBV30 and TRBJ1-2; 8 bases match TRBD1. Germline CDR1 GTSNPN, CDR2 SVGIG (reference sequence). Trimming took 3 bases from V and 6 from J; bases not matched to a gene: 9. The CDR3 loop spans 14 amino acids. Filled out from reference TRBV30 and TRBJ1-2, the complete variable domain reads SQTIHQWPATLVQPVGSPLSLECTVEGTSNPNLYWYRQAAGRGLQLLFYSVGIGQISSEVPQNLSASRPQDRQFILSSKKLLLSDSGFYLCAWSKNRGRDGYTFGSGTRLTVV.

The chain recombines TRBV9 with TRBJ2-7; TRBD1 matches at 8 bases. The CDR3 totals 15 residues. Germline CDR1 is SGDLS and CDR2 is YYNGEE. Germline trimming cut 3 bases from V and 4 bases from J; bases unmatched to any gene: 9. CDR3 in amino acids: CASSEGGTGLYEQYF. The CDR3 DNA sequence: TGTGCCAGCAGCGAGGGCGGGACAGGACTTTACGAGCAGTACTTC.

The chain uses TRBV19 and TRBJ2-1, with D perhaps being TRBD1 or TRBD2 (6 bases each). The V end lost 4 bases, the J end lost 0 bases, and 10 bases lay between the germline ends. CDR3 length equals 15 residues. Per the germline V gene, CDR1 is LNHDA and CDR2 is SQIVND (reference sequence). CDR3 DNA: TGTGCCAGTAGTACCGAGGGGGGCTCCTACAATGAGCAGTTCTTC. Translated: CASSTEGGSYNEQFF.

The gene calls are TRBV30 and TRBJ1-2, with no clear D. The CDR3 length is 14 residues. The V and J ends lost 0 bases and 6 bases respectively, with 14 bases between them. CDR1 is GTSNPN, CDR2 SVGIG, per germline (reference sequence). In nucleotides, the CDR3 is TGTGCCTGGAGTGTCACCAGGACGGCCGATGGCTACACCTTC. It codes for CAWSVTRTADGYTF.

The chain links TRBV7-9 to TRBJ2-3; D call uncertain. Germline V gene data show CDR1 as SEHNR and CDR2 as FQNEAQ (reference sequence). The CDR3 covers 15 residues. V was shortened by 3 bases and J by 3 bases, with 13 bases between the two germline ends. The CDR3 nucleotides are TGTGCCAGCAGCTTTCTCAGCCTGGGGACAGATACGCAGTATTTT. Translating it yields CASSFLSLGTDTQYF.

By share, this clone counts as medium-sized. The genes are TRBV19 and TRBJ1-5; D unresolved. Per germline, CDR1 LNHDA and CDR2 SQIVND (reference sequence). V lost 2 bases to trimming and J lost 4 bases, with 15 bases between them. CDR3 length: 16 amino acids. The CDR3 sequence is CASSIQRNRGNQPQHF. The CDR3 DNA follows: TGTGCCAGTAGTATACAGCGGAACAGAGGTAATCAGCCCCAGCATTTT.

The chain has TRBV18 and TRBJ1-3; maybe TRBD1 (5 bases). The CDR3 is made up of 17 amino acids. Trimming stripped 4 bases from V and 2 bases from J, with 18 bases between. Germline V lookup: CDR1 KGHSH, CDR2 LQKENI. CDR3 residues: CASSLTFGDPTGNTIYF. The CDR3 DNA sequence: TGTGCCAGCTCACTAACCTTCGGGGACCCTACTGGAAACACCATATATTTT.

This chain uses TRBV14 with TRBJ1-2; 9 nucleotides match TRBD1. The germline V gene has CDR1 SGHDN and CDR2 FVKESK. The CDR3 has 14 amino acids. J lost 7 bases, V lost 1 base, and 4 bases had no gene match. The CDR3 loop is CASSQVQGAGGYTF. CDR3 sequence (DNA): TGTGCCAGCAGCCAAGTACAGGGGGCAGGTGGCTACACCTTC.

The J gene is TRBJ1-1, the V gene TRBV30; a weak D match, TRBD1 (5 bases). The V end was cut by 5 bases, the J end by 5 bases, with 15 bases between. This CDR3 spans 13 amino acids. CDR1 is GTSNPN, CDR2 SVGIG, per germline (reference sequence). CDR3 in amino acids: CAWDRDPITEAFF. The CDR3 region has the DNA TGTGCCTGGGACCGGGACCCGATTACTGAAGCTTTCTTT.

This rearrangement joins TRBV30 to TRBJ1-3; 8 positions agree with TRBD1. Per germline, CDR1 GTSNPN and CDR2 SVGIG (reference sequence). Trimming took 0 bases from V and 4 from J; bases not matched to a gene: 2. This CDR3 has 14 residues. CDR3 loop: CAWSVGQGGNTIYF. For the CDR3, the DNA is TGTGCCTGGAGTGTCGGACAGGGAGGAAACACCATATATTTT.

This clone was observed a handful of times. V is TRBV6-1 and J is TRBJ1-5, with D unresolved. Trimming removed 4 bases from V and 6 bases from J, with 10 bases in between. Germline CDR1 is MNHNS and CDR2 is SASEGT. The CDR3 has 13 residues. The CDR3 DNA reads TGTGCCAGCAGTGGAGATTGGGGTCAGCCCCAGCATTTT. Protein sequence: CASSGDWGQPQHF.

The chain uses TRBV7-9 and TRBJ2-3; the D gene is possibly TRBD1 (5 bases). CDR3 length: 15 residues. The germline V gene encodes CDR1 SEHNR and CDR2 FQNEAQ (reference sequence). V dropped 5 bases and J dropped 3 bases, with 15 bases sitting between them. The CDR3: CASSPLSGKTDTQYF. The CDR3, as DNA: TGTGCCAGCAGCCCCCTTTCAGGGAAGACAGATACGCAGTATTTT.

This chain connects TRBV27 to TRBJ1-1; TRBD1 agrees at 7 bases. V lost 5 bases to trimming and J lost 2 bases; unmatched junction nucleotides: 5. The CDR3 is 14 residues long. CDR1 is MNHEY, CDR2 SMNVEV, per germline (reference sequence). CDR3 region: CASSQDRLNTEAFF. CDR3 bases: TGTGCCAGCAGTCAGGACAGGTTAAACACTGAAGCTTTCTTT.

V is TRBV7-2 and J is TRBJ1-4, with 7 bases aligning to TRBD1. V shed 4 bases and J 3 bases; nucleotides not matched to a gene: 8. Germline assignment: CDR1 SGHTA and CDR2 FQGNSA. CDR3 length: 16 residues. The CDR3 here is CASSSPTGAPNEKLFF. The CDR3 DNA reads as TGTGCCAGCAGCTCGCCTACAGGGGCACCTAATGAAAAACTGTTTTTT.

This chain links TRBV7-3 with TRBJ1-6, with D unclear. V gave up 5 bases and J gave up 5 bases, with 16 bases separating them. The CDR3 runs 16 residues. Germline-derived CDR1 and CDR2 are SGHTA and FQGTGA. The DNA for the CDR3 is TGTGCCAGCAGCCCCCAGGTTGGGAATAATAATTCACCCCTCCACTTT. Amino acids: CASSPQVGNNNSPLHF.

CDR3 loop: CASIRLSMGQGIQTQYF. The DNA of the CDR3 is TGTGCCAGCATAAGGTTAAGTATGGGACAGGGTATCCAGACCCAGTACTTC. This chain connects TRBV21-1 to TRBJ2-5; the D segment call TRBD1 is taken from the table without a DNA check. TRBV21-1 is deemed a pseudogene. The CDR3 runs 17 residues.

This chain links TRBV9 with TRBJ1-5; D call uncertain. V lost 5 bases and J 8 bases, leaving 17 bases between the germline ends. CDR3 length: 14 residues. Germline CDR1 reads SGDLS; CDR2 reads YYNGEE. The CDR3 loop reads CASSAGPEGEPQHF. CDR3 DNA: TGTGCCAGCAGTGCCGGACCGGAGGGAGAGCCCCAGCATTTT.

V usage is TRBV29-1 and J usage is TRBJ2-3; tentatively, D is TRBD2 (5 bases). Germline values: CDR1 SQVTM, CDR2 ANQGSEA. Trimming removed 7 bases at V and 3 bases at J, with 14 bases between. This CDR3 has 13 amino acids. This CDR3 is CSAAASLTDTQYF. The CDR3 DNA reads TGCAGCGCAGCAGCTAGCTTAACAGATACGCAGTATTTT.

Only one count was recorded for this clone. The chain employs TRBV11-2 and TRBJ1-6; D is perhaps TRBD1 (5 bases). CDR3 length: 17 amino acids. V lost 5 bases, J lost 6 bases, and 20 bases lay in between. The germline V gene has CDR1 SGHAT and CDR2 FQNNGV. Here the CDR3 reads CASSTTAGRTTNSPLHF. The CDR3 region has the DNA TGTGCCAGCAGCACAACTGCAGGGAGAACTACTAATTCACCCCTCCACTTT.

The chain couples TRBV6-4 to TRBJ2-5, with D perhaps TRBD2 (5 bases). CDR1 MRHNA and CDR2 SNTAGT come from the germline V gene. The CDR3 loop spans 12 amino acids. The ends were cut back, 6 bases at V and 4 bases at J, with 9 bases in the middle. In DNA form, the CDR3 reads TGTGCCAGCAGGAACAGCGGAGAGACCCAGTACTTC. Translated: CASRNSGETQYF.